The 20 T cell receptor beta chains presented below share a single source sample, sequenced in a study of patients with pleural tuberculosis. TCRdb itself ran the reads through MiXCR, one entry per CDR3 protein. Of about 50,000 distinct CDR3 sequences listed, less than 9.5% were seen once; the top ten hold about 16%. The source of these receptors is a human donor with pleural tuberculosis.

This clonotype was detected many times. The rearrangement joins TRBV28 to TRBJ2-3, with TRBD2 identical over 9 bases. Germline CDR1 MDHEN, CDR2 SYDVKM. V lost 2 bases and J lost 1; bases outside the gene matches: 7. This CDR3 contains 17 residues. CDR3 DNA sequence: TGTGCCAGCAGTTTAGGTGGCGGGAGGGCCGGCACAGATACGCAGTATTTT. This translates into CASSLGGGRAGTDTQYF. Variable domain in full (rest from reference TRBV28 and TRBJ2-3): DVKVTQSSRYLVKRTGEKVFLECVQDMDHENMFWYRQDPGLGLRLIYFSYDVKMKEKGDIPEGYSVSREKKERFSLILESASTNQTSMYLCASSLGGGRAGTDTQYFGPGTRLTVL.

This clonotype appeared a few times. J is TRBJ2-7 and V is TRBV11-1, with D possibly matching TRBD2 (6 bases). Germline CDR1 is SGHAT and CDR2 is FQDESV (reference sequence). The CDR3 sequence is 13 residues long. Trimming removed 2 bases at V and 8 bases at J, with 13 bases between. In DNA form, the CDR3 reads TGTGCCAGCAGCTTATCCGGGACTCCCAAGCAGTACGTC. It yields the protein CASSLSGTPKQYV.

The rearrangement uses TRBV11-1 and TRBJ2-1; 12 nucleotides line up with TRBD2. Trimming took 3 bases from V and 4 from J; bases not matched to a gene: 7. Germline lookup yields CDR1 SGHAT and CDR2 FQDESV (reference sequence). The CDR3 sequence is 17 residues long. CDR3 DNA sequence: TGTGCCAGCAGCTTCTTAAAACTAGCGGGGGGTTACAATGAGCAGTTCTTC. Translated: CASSFLKLAGGYNEQFF.

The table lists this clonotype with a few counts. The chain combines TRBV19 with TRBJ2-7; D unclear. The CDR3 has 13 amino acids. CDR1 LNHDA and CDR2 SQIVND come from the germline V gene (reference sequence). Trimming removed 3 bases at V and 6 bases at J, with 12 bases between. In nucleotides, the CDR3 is TGTGCCAGTAGTATGACCGAGGCAAGCGAGCAGTACGTC. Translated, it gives CASSMTEASEQYV.

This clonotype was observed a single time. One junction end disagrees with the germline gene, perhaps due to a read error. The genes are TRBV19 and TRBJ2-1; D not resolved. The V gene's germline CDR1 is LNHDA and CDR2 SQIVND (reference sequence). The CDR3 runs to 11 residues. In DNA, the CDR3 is TGTGCCAGTAGTACGATGAATGAGCAGCTCTTC. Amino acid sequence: CASSTMNEQLF.

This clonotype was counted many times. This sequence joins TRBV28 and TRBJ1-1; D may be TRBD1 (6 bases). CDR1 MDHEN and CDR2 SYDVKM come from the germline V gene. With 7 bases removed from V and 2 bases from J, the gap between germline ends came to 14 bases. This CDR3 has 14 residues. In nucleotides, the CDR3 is TGTGCCAGCACGATCCGGACAGCAAACACTGAAGCTTTCTTT. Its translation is CASTIRTANTEAFF. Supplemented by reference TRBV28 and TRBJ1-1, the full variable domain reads DVKVTQSSRYLVKRTGEKVFLECVQDMDHENMFWYRQDPGLGLRLIYFSYDVKMKEKGDIPEGYSVSREKKERFSLILESASTNQTSMYLCASTIRTANTEAFFGQGTRLTVV.

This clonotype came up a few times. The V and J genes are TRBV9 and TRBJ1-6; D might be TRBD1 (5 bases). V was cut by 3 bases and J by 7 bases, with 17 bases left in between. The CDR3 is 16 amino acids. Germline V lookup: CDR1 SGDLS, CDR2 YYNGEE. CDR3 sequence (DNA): TGTGCCAGCAGCGGCCGGACAAATGACGGGAATTCACCCCTCCACTTT. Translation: CASSGRTNDGNSPLHF.

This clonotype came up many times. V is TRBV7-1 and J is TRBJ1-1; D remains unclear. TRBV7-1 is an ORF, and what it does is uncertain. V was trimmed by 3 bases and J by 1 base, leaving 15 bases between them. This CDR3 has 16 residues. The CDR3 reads CASSSGGWQSNTEAFF. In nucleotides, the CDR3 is TGTGCCAGCAGCTCGGGAGGGTGGCAATCGAACACTGAAGCTTTCTTT.

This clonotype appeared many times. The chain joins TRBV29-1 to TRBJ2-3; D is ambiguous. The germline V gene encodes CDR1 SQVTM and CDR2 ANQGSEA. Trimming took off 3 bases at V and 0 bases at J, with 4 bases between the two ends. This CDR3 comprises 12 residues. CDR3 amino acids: CSVDLSTDTQYF. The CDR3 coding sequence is TGCAGCGTTGACCTTAGCACAGATACGCAGTATTTT.

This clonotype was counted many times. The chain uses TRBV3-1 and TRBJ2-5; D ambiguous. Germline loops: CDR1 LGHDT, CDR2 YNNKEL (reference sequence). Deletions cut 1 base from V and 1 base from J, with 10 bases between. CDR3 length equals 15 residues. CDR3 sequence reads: CASSQVRQRQETQYF. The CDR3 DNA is TGTGCCAGCAGCCAAGTACGGCAGCGCCAAGAGACCCAGTACTTC.

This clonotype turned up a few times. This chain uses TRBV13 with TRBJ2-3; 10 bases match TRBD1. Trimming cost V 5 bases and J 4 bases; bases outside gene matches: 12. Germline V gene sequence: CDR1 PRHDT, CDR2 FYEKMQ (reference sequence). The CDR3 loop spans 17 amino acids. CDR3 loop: CASSLLKTGGFADTQYF. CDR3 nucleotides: TGTGCCAGCAGCCTACTCAAGACAGGGGGCTTTGCAGATACGCAGTATTTT.

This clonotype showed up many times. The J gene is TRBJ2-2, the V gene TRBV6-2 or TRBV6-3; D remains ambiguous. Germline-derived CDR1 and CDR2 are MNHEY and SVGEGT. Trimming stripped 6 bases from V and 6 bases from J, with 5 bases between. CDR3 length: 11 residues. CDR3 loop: CASSKAGELFF. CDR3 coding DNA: TGTGCCAGCAGCAAAGCCGGGGAGCTGTTTTTT.

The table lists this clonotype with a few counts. The CDR3 loop reads CASSMRTGELFF. CDR3 bases: TGTGCCAGTAGTATGAGGACCGGGGAGCTGTTTTTT. The chain recombines TRBV19 with TRBJ2-2; no reliable D call. Trimming cost V 3 bases and J 5 bases, with 4 bases left between them. Germline V gene lookup returns CDR1 LNHDA and CDR2 SQIVND (reference sequence). CDR3 length equals 12 residues.

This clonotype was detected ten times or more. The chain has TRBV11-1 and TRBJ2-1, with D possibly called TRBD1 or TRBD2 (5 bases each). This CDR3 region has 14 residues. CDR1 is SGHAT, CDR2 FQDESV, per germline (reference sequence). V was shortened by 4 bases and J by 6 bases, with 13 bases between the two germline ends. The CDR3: CASSSLSGGNEQFF. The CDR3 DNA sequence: TGTGCCAGCAGCTCCCTGAGTGGGGGCAATGAGCAGTTCTTC.

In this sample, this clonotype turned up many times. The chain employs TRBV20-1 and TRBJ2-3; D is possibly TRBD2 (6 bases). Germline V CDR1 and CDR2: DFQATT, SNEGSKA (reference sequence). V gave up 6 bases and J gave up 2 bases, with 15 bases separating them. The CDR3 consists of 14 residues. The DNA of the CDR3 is TGCAGTGCAGGGGAGCGGGTGCTCACAGATACGCAGTATTTT. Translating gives CSAGERVLTDTQYF.

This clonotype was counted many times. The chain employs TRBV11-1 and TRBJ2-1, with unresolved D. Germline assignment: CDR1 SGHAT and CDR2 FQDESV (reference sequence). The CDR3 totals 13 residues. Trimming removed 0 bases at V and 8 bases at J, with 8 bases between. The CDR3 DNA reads TGTGCCAGCAGCTTAGCGGGTCGGGATGAGCAGTTCTTC. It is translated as CASSLAGRDEQFF.

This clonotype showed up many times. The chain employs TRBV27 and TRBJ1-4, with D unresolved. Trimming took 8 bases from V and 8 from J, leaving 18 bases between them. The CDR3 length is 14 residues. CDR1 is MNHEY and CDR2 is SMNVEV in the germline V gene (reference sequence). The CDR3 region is CASRGPQAGEKLFF. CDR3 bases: TGTGCCAGCCGCGGCCCGCAGGCGGGGGAAAAACTGTTTTTT.

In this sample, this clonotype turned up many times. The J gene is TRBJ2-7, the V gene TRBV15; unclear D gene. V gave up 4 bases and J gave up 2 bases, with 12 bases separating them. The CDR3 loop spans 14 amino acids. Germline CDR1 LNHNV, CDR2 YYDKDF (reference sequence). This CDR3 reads CATSKEGQTYEQYF. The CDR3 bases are TGTGCCACCAGCAAAGAAGGGCAGACCTACGAGCAGTACTTC.

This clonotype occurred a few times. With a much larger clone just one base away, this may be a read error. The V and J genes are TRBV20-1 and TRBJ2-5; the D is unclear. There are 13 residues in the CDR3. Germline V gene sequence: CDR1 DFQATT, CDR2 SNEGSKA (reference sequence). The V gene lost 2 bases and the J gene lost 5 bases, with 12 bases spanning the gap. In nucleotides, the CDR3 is TGCAGTGCTAGAAGTGGCAGTTCGGAGACCCAGTACTTC. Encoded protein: CSARSGSSETQYF.

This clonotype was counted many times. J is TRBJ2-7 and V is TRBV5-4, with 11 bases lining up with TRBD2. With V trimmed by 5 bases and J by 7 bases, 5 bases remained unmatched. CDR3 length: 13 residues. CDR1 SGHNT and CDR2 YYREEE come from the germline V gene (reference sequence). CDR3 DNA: TGTGCCAGCAGTTTACTAGCGGGAGAGGAGCAGTACTTC. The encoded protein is CASSLLAGEEQYF.